Listed below are T cell receptor beta chains from one sample, sequenced in a study of shared clonotypes between healthy human individuals. Data came from immunoSEQ multiplex PCR; TCRdb stores just in-frame clones and leaves some out. The sample includes about 520,000 clones, 95% to 97% seen only once; the top ten take 0.064%. The sample comprised naive CD4+ T cells sorted from blood. The receptors here all came from a woman in her 30s in good health. Each CDR3 is given with its conserved first and last residue. D genes are given only for firm matches. Size is omitted from some rows. Given values are once, few, many or a class for expanded clones.

d_call,clone_size,j_call,v_call,cdr3_length,cdr3_aa
TRBD1,-,TRBJ2-7,TRBV6-1,13,CASRWTGDVEQYF
-,-,TRBJ2-2,TRBV19,13,CASVLGGTGELFF
TRBD2,-,TRBJ2-3,TRBV7-8,18,CASSLVAGGGFVTDTQYF
-,-,TRBJ2-7,TRBV5-1,15,CASSFGGPVPYEQYF
TRBD2,-,TRBJ2-7,TRBV7-9,15,CASSLGGGDTYEQYF
-,-,TRBJ2-1,TRBV18,14,CASSPPVTADEQFF
TRBD1,-,TRBJ2-7,TRBV6-1,18,CASSEIPGQGSQTYEQYF
TRBD1,-,TRBJ2-1,TRBV29-1,13,CSVGTGAYNEQFF
TRBD2,-,TRBJ2-4,TRBV19,16,CASSSSLAVGENIQYF
-,-,TRBJ2-1,TRBV2,15,CASSGGRRPRNEQFF
-,-,TRBJ2-3,TRBV28,12,CASRETTDTQYF
TRBD2,once,TRBJ2-2,TRBV19,16,CASSIDRGRAAGELFF
-,-,TRBJ2-6,TRBV6-6,15,CASSYSVSGANVLTF
-,-,TRBJ1-5,TRBV14,16,CASRVGGARTNQPQHF
TRBD1,-,TRBJ1-3,TRBV5-6,16,CASSSQGAQAGNTIYF
TRBD2,-,TRBJ2-1,TRBV11-3,14,CASSQGLAGIEQFF
-,-,TRBJ2-1,TRBV5-6,13,CASSFLGLNEQFF